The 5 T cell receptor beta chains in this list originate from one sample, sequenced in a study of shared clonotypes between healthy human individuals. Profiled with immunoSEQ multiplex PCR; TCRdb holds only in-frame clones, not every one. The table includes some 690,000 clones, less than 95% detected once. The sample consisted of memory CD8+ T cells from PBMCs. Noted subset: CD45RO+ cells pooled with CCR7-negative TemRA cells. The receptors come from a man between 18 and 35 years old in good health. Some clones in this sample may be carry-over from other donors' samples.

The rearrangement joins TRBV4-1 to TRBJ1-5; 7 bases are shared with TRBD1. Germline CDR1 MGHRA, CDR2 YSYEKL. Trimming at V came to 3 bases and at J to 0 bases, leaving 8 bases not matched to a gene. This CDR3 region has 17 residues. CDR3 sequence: CASSHLPGQDSNQPQHF. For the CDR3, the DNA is TGCGCCAGCAGCCATCTTCCCGGACAGGATAGCAATCAGCCCCAGCATTTT.

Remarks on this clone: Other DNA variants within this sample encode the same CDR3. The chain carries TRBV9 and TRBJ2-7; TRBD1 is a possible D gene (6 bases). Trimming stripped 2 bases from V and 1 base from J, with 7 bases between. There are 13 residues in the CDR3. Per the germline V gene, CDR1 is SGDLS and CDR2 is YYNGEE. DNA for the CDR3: TGTGCCAGCAGCGTCGGGACATCCTACGAGCAGTACTTC. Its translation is CASSVGTSYEQYF. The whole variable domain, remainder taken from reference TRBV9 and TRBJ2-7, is DSGVTQTPKHLITATGQRVTLRCSPRSGDLSVYWYQQSLDQGLQFLIQYYNGEERAKGNILERFSAQQFPDLHSELNLSSLELGDSALYFCASSVGTSYEQYFGPGTRLTVT.

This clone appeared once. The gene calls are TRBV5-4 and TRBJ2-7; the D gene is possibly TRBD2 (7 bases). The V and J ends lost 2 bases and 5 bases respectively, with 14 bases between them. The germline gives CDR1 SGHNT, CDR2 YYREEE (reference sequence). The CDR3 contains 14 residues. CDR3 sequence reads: CASSFSGGRDEQYF. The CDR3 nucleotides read TGTGCCAGCAGCTTCTCCGGGGGGCGCGACGAGCAGTACTTC.

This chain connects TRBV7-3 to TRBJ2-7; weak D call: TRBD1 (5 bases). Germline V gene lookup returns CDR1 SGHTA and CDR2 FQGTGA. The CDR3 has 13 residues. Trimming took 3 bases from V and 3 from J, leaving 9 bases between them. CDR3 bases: TGTGCCAGCAGCTTTGGGGCAGGCTACGAGCAGTACTTC. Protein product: CASSFGAGYEQYF.

DNA for the CDR3: TGTGCCAGCAGCTTGCTGCCAAAGGATGGCTACACCTTC. It codes for CASSLLPKDGYTF. This rearrangement joins TRBV5-4 to TRBJ1-2; D unresolved. CDR3 length equals 13 residues. Germline-derived CDR1 and CDR2 are SGHNT and YYREEE (reference sequence). V was trimmed by 1 base and J by 6 bases, leaving 10 bases between them.